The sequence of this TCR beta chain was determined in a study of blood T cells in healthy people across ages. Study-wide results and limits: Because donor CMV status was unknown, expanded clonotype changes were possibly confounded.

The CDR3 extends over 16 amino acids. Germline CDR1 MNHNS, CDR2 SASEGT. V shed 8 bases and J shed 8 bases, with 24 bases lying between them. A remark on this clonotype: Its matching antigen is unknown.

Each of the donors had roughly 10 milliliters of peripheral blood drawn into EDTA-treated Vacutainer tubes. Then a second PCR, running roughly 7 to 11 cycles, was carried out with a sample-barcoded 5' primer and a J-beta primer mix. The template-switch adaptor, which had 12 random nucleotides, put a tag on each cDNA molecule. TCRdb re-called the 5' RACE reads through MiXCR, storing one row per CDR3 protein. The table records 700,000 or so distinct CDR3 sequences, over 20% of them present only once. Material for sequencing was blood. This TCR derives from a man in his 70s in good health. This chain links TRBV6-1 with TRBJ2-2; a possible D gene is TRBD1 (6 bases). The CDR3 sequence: CASWTTGPLVGGELFF. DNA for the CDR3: TGTGCCAGCTGGACCACAGGGCCCCTCGTAGGAGGGGAGCTGTTTTTT.